This T cell receptor (beta chain) is from a study of blood T cell repertoires in COVID-19. Study-level information: The cDNA or gDNA used as material had been derived from T cells, B-cell-depleted T cells, or PBMCs.

As handled by the study authors: For nucleated cells, counts were estimated from reference gene primer amplification. Data came from immunoSEQ multiplex PCR; TCRdb stores just in-frame clones and leaves some out. That table supplies the V and J calls and clone size; D and trimming were determined from the DNA. The sample includes roughly 20,000 clones, 70% to 90% of them seen just once. The TCR comes from a human donor with active COVID-19. The donor label of this sample is uncertain. The sample consisted of peripheral blood.

Here the CDR3 DNA reads TGTGCCAGCAGCGTAGCTACTAGCGGGAGCATGGGTGAGCAGTACTTC. This encodes CASSVATSGSMGEQYF. The chain is built from TRBV9 and TRBJ2-7; 11 nucleotides line up with TRBD2. Germline V gene sequence: CDR1 SGDLS, CDR2 YYNGEE. The CDR3 contains 16 residues. Trimming at V came to 0 bases and at J to 7 bases, leaving 9 bases not matched to a gene.